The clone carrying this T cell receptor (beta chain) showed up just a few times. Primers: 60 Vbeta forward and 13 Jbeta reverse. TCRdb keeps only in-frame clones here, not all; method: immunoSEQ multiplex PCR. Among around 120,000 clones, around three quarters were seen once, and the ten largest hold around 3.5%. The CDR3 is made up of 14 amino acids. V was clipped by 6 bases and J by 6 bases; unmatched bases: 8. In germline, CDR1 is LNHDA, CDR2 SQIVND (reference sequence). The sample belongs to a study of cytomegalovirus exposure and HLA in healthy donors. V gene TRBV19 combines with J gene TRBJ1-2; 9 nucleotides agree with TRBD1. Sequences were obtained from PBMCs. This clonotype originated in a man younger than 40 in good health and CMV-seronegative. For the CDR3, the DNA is TGTGCCAGTAGGAGGACAGGGGATGGGCATGGCTACACCTTC. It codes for CASRRTGDGHGYTF.